This TCR beta chain was obtained from a study of CD8 T cells in Susac syndrome (dated by TCRdb to the late 2010s). Describing the broader study: Among the Susac syndrome patients who were sequenced, clinically active disease was present in six and clinical remission was observed in fewer than 10. At the time of blood withdrawal, Susac syndrome patients were either therapy-naive, taking corticosteroids (with some also receiving IVIg), or on IVIg alone. Whether CD8+ T cell activation and differentiation in Susac syndrome was antigen driven was tested using repertoire sequencing.

The germline V gene sets CDR1 to SGHTA and CDR2 to FQGTGA. The junction carries 11 bases between V and J, which are trimmed by 8 bases and 0 bases respectively. From the cysteine through the phenylalanine, the CDR3 covers 13 amino acids. The DNA shown is the 39-base CDR3, in frame from base 1. Peripheral blood CD8+ and CD4+ T cells from healthy donors, Susac syndrome patients and multiple sclerosis patients were profiled using high-throughput TCR beta sequencing. Susac syndrome patients met recently defined diagnostic criteria for definite or probable disease. CD8+ TEMRA cells were enriched by FACS, while bulk CD8+ and CD4+ T cells were purified by magnetic negative isolation. Blood was collected in EDTA tubes and processed within 24 hours, with PBMCs isolated through density gradient centrifugation. PBMCs destined for TCR sequencing were cryopreserved in liquid nitrogen and later thawed in a 37 °C water bath. The sorted or isolated CD4+, CD8+ and CD8+ TEMRA cells had a purity of 90% or higher.

As for this clonotype: No cognate antigen has been identified for it. Nothing much larger sits one base from this clone, and base qualities are not available.

RNA was extracted using the RNeasy kit, and about 0.45 to 1 microgram was reverse transcribed with random hexamers. The immunoSEQ multiplex PCR assay, covering 54 Vbeta and 13 Jbeta segments, was used to amplify TCR beta CDR3 regions. PCR amplification bias was corrected by using a synthetic template baseline for primer optimization and computational correction. Per the authors' processing: Reads were annotated to V, D and J genes according to IMGT and were analyzed with immunoSEQ Analyzer, with only productive sequences retained. Clonality was computed as one minus Shannon entropy normalized by log2 of the number of productive unique sequences. For each patient and control, public and private clones were evaluated among the 100 most prevalent clones. Susac-specific clones were defined as absent from healthy and MS cohorts, 1052 published viral clones and other ImmuneACCESS disease sequences. TCRdb redid the processing of the public reads, applying fastp at Q25 and MiXCR, and retained in-frame beta chains. Identical CDR3 proteins give one entry, which carries the most common genes and DNA. These V and J calls derive from TCRdb rather than the authors' analysis. This sample is represented by just over 150,000 distinct CDR3 sequences; roughly 95% of them were singletons. Clones ranked in the top ten supply 0.16% of the sample.

The paper as a whole reports these results and caveats: The CD4+ T cell repertoire of patients with Susac syndrome showed no detectable clonal expansion. The TCR sequencing and HLA analysis was acknowledged to have included a relatively small number of individuals.

The sample was CD4+ T cells from PBMCs. The receptor comes from a human donor with Susac syndrome. The chain is made from TRBV7-3 and TRBJ2-7; tentative D gene TRBD2, with 5 bases matching. The bases read TGTGCCAGCTCTAGAGGGCTCTCCTACGAGCAGTACTTC. It specifies CASSRGLSYEQYF.